This T cell receptor (beta chain) appears in the sequencing data of a study of cytomegalovirus exposure and HLA in healthy donors. Details on this clone: The antigen remains unidentified.

PCR used 60 Vbeta primers and 13 Jbeta primers. Generated by immunoSEQ multiplex PCR, the TCRdb table keeps only in-frame clones and is missing some. In the table there are hundreds of thousands of clones, approximately 70% of which are singletons. Overall study findings and caveats: Later analysis found that TCR beta chains associated with HLA were more clonally expanded than other, equally common chains.

Looked up from germline, CDR1 is MNHEY and CDR2 is SMNVEV (reference sequence). Trimming removed 6 bases from V and 10 bases from J; junction bases left unmatched: 9. This CDR3 is 13 amino acids long. This sequence was found in a man between 35 and 55 years old in good health and CMV-seropositive. The J gene is TRBJ2-7, the V gene TRBV27; 10 bases fit TRBD1. The sequencing sample was made of PBMCs. The CDR3: CASRQGGTGDQYF. The CDR3 bases are TGTGCCAGCAGACAAGGCGGGACAGGGGATCAGTACTTC.